These 19 T cell receptor beta chains were sequenced from one sample in a study of blood T cells in healthy people across ages. A J-beta primer mix and a sample-barcoded 5' primer were used in a second PCR of roughly 7 to 12 cycles. TCRdb used MiXCR to reprocess the 5' RACE reads, holding one entry per CDR3 protein. The data hold over 1,500,000 distinct CDR3 sequences, with less than 50% observed a single time. The sequenced sample consisted of blood. These receptor sequences come from a woman in her thirties or forties in good health.

The gene calls are TRBV2 and TRBJ2-5, with 12 bases fitting TRBD2. Germline V gene data show CDR1 as SNHLY and CDR2 as FYNNEI. Trimming cost V 6 bases and J 0 bases; bases outside gene matches: 2. The CDR3 loop spans 15 amino acids. The chain's CDR3 is CASRRTSGDQETQYF. CDR3 bases: TGTGCCAGCAGGAGGACTAGCGGGGACCAAGAGACCCAGTACTTC.

The chain has TRBV7-9 and TRBJ2-1, with D uncertain. V lost 6 bases to trimming and J lost 2 bases, with 23 bases between them. Germline CDR1 reads SEHNR; CDR2 reads FQNEAQ (reference sequence). This CDR3 region has 18 residues. CDR3 nucleotides: TGTGCCAGCAGTCCTCGGTGGGCCCTGGACCTAACCTACAATGAGCAGTTCTTC. Protein: CASSPRWALDLTYNEQFF.

V is TRBV4-3 and J is TRBJ2-7, with TRBD2 identical over 10 bases. This CDR3 has 19 amino acids. Losses at the gene ends were 1 base for V and 2 bases for J; bases not matched to a gene: 14. Germline assignment: CDR1 LGHNA and CDR2 YSLEER. The CDR3 loop reads CASSQALLAGVTTAYEQYF. DNA for the CDR3: TGCGCCAGCAGCCAAGCTCTGCTAGCGGGGGTGACTACTGCCTACGAGCAGTACTTC.

This chain uses TRBV21-1 with TRBJ1-2; the table's D call TRBD1 went unverified against the DNA. TRBV21-1 is a known pseudogene. There are 16 residues in the CDR3. The CDR3 reads CACSKVVRDNNYGYTF. CDR3 DNA sequence: TGTGCCTGCAGCAAAGTCGTGAGGGACAATAACTATGGCTACACCTTC.

This clonotype occurred a few times. The rearrangement links TRBV7-2 to TRBJ1-2; 8 bases align to TRBD1. Per the germline V gene, CDR1 is SGHTA and CDR2 is FQGNSA. This CDR3 has 12 amino acids. V dropped 5 bases and J dropped 7; count of bases not matched to a gene: 3. The chain's CDR3 is CASSMDRVGYTF. DNA for the CDR3: TGTGCCAGCAGCATGGACAGGGTTGGCTACACCTTC.

Worth noting for this clonotype: The junction shows a germline mismatch at one end, possibly a read error. The chain employs TRBV25-1 and TRBJ2-5; D is uncertain. Germline CDR1 is MGHDK and CDR2 is SYGVNS. CDR3 size: 14 residues. The CDR3, as DNA: TGTGCCAGCAGTGGAACGGACGGGCGAGAGGCCCAGTACTTC. Protein product: CASSGTDGREAQYF.

This chain connects TRBV28 to TRBJ2-3; tentatively, D is TRBD1 (6 bases). Germline assignment: CDR1 MDHEN and CDR2 SYDVKM. Trimming took off 3 bases at V and 7 bases at J, with 17 bases between the two ends. This CDR3 is built from 15 residues. For the CDR3, the DNA is TGTGCCAGCAGTTTCCCCCAGGGGTTGACATATACGCAGTATTTT. It yields the protein CASSFPQGLTYTQYF.

The rearrangement uses TRBV5-1 and TRBJ1-5; the D is unclear. This CDR3 comprises 13 residues. Germline V lookup: CDR1 SGHRS, CDR2 YFSETQ. V lost 5 bases and J 3 bases, leaving 9 bases between the germline ends. In nucleotides, the CDR3 is TGCGCCAGCAGTCTTCAGCCCAATCAGCCCCAGCATTTT. It specifies CASSLQPNQPQHF.

This chain joins TRBV9 and TRBJ2-7; weak D call: TRBD2 (6 bases). Germline-derived CDR1 and CDR2 are SGDLS and YYNGEE. With 0 bases removed from V and 3 bases from J, the gap between germline ends came to 10 bases. The CDR3 runs to 14 residues. The CDR3 bases are TGTGCCAGCAGCGTAGCGGAGGGTTTCTACGAGCAGTACTTC. Its protein product is CASSVAEGFYEQYF.

The chain joins TRBV3-1 to TRBJ2-1, with 12 nucleotides matching TRBD2. V gave up 4 bases and J gave up 5 bases; unmatched junction bases: 12. The CDR3 consists of 18 residues. In germline, CDR1 is LGHDT, CDR2 YNNKEL (reference sequence). CDR3 residues: CASSPERPLAGGNNEQFF. The CDR3 DNA sequence: TGTGCCAGCAGCCCAGAACGGCCACTAGCGGGGGGTAACAATGAGCAGTTCTTC.

Details on this clonotype: An end of the junction does not agree with germline; a read error may underlie this. The chain carries TRBV7-9 and TRBJ1-4; possible D gene TRBD1, 6 bases. This CDR3 spans 15 amino acids. Germline V gene lookup returns CDR1 SEHNR and CDR2 FQNEAQ (reference sequence). CDR3 DNA: TGTGTCAGCAGCCTCTATGGACAGAGCAATGAAAAACTGTTTTTT. Encoded protein: CVSSLYGQSNEKLFF.

The CDR3 spells CASSPSLSGTYNIQYF. The CDR3 DNA reads as TGCGCCAGCAGCCCGTCTTTATCCGGGACTTACAACATTCAGTACTTC. V usage is TRBV4-1 and J usage is TRBJ2-4, with D possibly TRBD2 on 6 matching bases. Germline lookup yields CDR1 MGHRA and CDR2 YSYEKL. Deletions cut 4 bases from V and 7 bases from J, with 20 bases between. The CDR3 spans 16 residues.

Note on this clonotype: Relative to the germline gene, one junction end is altered; a read error may explain this. This rearrangement joins TRBV6-6 to TRBJ1-1, with TRBD1 matching 7 bases. This CDR3 is 14 amino acids long. CDR1 MNHNY and CDR2 SVGAGI come from the germline V gene (reference sequence). CDR3 region: CASGYRGRGTEAFF. CDR3 coding DNA: TGTGCCAGCGGTTACAGGGGCCGTGGGACTGAAGCTTTCTTT.

This clonotype was detected a few times. The CDR3 spells CASSLYIGQGEKLFF. CDR3 bases: TGTGCCAGCAGCTTATACATAGGACAAGGGGAAAAACTGTTTTTT. This chain connects TRBV7-6 to TRBJ1-4, with D possibly matching TRBD1 (5 bases). Looked up from germline, CDR1 is SGHVS and CDR2 is FNYEAQ. Trimming shortened V by 2 bases and J by 8 bases, and 15 bases separated the two germline ends. This CDR3 contains 15 residues.

This chain joins TRBV4-3 and TRBJ2-3; 7 positions match TRBD2. Germline V gene lookup returns CDR1 LGHNA and CDR2 YSLEER. The CDR3 runs 16 residues. V was clipped by 2 bases and J by 1 base; unmatched bases: 6. CDR3: CASSQFLAEGTDTQYF. CDR3 DNA: TGCGCCAGCAGCCAATTTCTAGCGGAGGGCACAGATACGCAGTATTTT.

This clonotype was detected a few times. The gene calls are TRBV7-2 and TRBJ2-1, with 8 bases that match TRBD2. Germline V gene data show CDR1 as SGHTA and CDR2 as FQGNSA. CDR3 size: 17 residues. Trimming took 1 base from V and 0 from J; bases not matched to a gene: 5. The DNA of the CDR3 is TGTGCCAGCAGCTTAGTCGGGGCGGGGGGCTCCTACAATGAGCAGTTCTTC. Amino acids: CASSLVGAGGSYNEQFF.

Comment on this clonotype: Sequence at one end of the junction differs from germline and may be a read error. The V and J genes are TRBV10-3 and TRBJ2-3, with D tentatively TRBD2 (6 bases). The V gene's germline CDR1 is ENHRY and CDR2 SYGVKD. This CDR3 comprises 14 residues. CDR3 in amino acids: CATQRRGGTETQYF. The CDR3 DNA is TGTGCCACCCAAAGGCGGGGCGGCACAGAGACGCAGTATTTT.

This clonotype was seen a handful of times. The J gene is TRBJ1-2, the V gene TRBV5-1, with D maybe TRBD1 (6 bases). The V end lost 3 bases, the J end lost 7 bases, and 13 bases lay between the germline ends. The CDR3 sequence is 13 residues long. Germline CDR1 and CDR2: SGHRS and YFSETQ. CDR3 bases: TGCGCCAGCAGCTCAGCAGGGGACCGTGGCTACACCTTC. It encodes CASSSAGDRGYTF.

The J gene is TRBJ2-1, the V gene TRBV20-1, with TRBD2 identical over 13 bases. The CDR3 covers 14 residues. Trimming took 5 bases from V and 7 from J; bases not matched to a gene: 5. From germline, CDR1 is DFQATT and CDR2 SNEGSKA (reference sequence). CDR3: CSAPGTSGENEQFF. The CDR3 nucleotides are TGCAGTGCTCCCGGGACTAGCGGGGAGAATGAGCAGTTCTTC.